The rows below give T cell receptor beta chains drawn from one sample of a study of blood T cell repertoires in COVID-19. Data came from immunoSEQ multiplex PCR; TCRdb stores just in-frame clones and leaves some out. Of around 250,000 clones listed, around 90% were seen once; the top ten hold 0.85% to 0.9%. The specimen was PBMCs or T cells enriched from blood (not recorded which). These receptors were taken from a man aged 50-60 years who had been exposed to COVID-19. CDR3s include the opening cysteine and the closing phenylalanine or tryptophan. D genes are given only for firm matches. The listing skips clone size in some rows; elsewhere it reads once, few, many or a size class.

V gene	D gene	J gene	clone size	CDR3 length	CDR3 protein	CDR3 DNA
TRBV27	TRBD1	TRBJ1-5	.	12	CASRTGDQPQHF	TGTGCCAGCAGGACAGGGGATCAGCCCCAGCATTTT
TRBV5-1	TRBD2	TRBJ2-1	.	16	CASSPGGASSYNEQFF	TGCGCCAGCAGCCCCGGGGGGGCTAGCTCCTACAATGAGCAGTTCTTC
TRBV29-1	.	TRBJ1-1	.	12	CSVVVRGTEAFF	TGCAGCGTTGTGGTTCGGGGAACTGAAGCTTTCTTT
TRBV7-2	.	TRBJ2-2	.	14	CASSLILHTGELFF	TGTGCCAGCAGCTTAATACTCCACACCGGGGAGCTGTTTTTT
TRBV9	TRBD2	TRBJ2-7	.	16	CASSVGTSGGSYEQYF	TGTGCCAGCAGCGTAGGCACTAGCGGGGGATCTTACGAGCAGTACTTC
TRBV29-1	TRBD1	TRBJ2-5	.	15	CSVSELGQGQETQYF	TGCAGCGTTTCCGAACTAGGACAGGGCCAAGAGACCCAGTACTTC
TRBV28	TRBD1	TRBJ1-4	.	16	CASSYTGAATNEKLFF	TGTGCCAGCAGCTATACAGGGGCCGCAACTAATGAAAAACTGTTTTTT
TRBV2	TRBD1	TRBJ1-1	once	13	CASSGTVGSEAFF	TGTGCCAGCAGCGGGACAGTGGGCTCTGAAGCTTTCTTT
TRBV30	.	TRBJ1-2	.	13	CAWILRGDRGYTF	TGTGCCTGGATACTTCGGGGAGATCGAGGCTACACCTTC
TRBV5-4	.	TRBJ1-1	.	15	CASSLGRGPNTEAFF	TGTGCCAGCAGCTTGGGTAGGGGCCCGAACACTGAAGCTTTCTTT
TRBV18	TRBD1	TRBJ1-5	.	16	CASSPRRTGLNQPQHF	TGTGCCAGCTCACCACGAAGGACAGGGCTTAATCAGCCCCAGCATTTT
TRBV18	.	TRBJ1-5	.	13	CASSPYSNQPQHF	TGTGCCAGCTCACCCTATAGCAATCAGCCCCAGCATTTT
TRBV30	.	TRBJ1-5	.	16	CAWSSQGGYSNQPQHF	TGTGCCTGGAGTTCCCAAGGAGGGTATAGCAATCAGCCCCAGCATTTT
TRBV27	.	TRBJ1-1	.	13	CASSLSLNTEAFF	TGTGCCAGCAGTTTGTCCCTTAACACTGAAGCTTTCTTT
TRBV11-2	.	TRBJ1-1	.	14	CASSSLTRGAEAFF	TGTGCCAGCAGCTCCCTGACTCGAGGCGCTGAAGCTTTCTTT
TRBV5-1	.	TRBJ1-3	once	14	CASTPGGAGNTIYF	TGCGCCAGCACTCCCGGGGGGGCTGGAAACACCATATATTTT
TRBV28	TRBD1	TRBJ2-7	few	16	CASTNQAGTGSYEQYF	TGTGCCAGCACCAATCAAGCCGGGACAGGCTCCTACGAGCAGTACTTC
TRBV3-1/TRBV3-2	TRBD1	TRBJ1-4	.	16	CASSPGQGTTNEKLFF	TGTGCCAGCAGTCCGGGACAGGGAACAACTAATGAAAAACTGTTTTTT
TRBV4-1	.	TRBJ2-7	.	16	CASSQDFHRDSYEQYF	TGCGCCAGCAGCCAAGATTTTCACAGGGACTCCTACGAGCAGTACTTC
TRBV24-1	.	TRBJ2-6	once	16	CATRDSSISGANVLTF	TGTGCCACCAGGGACAGTTCGATCTCTGGGGCCAACGTCCTGACTTTC
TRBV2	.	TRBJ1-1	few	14	CASSSTVINTEAFF	TGTGCCAGCAGTTCGACAGTAATTAACACTGAAGCTTTCTTT
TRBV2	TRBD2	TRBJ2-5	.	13	CASSFSGAETQYF	TGTGCCAGCAGTTTTAGCGGGGCGGAGACCCAGTACTTC
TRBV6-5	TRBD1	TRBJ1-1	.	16	CASSYTQGAGGTEAFF	TGTGCCAGCAGTTACACTCAGGGGGCCGGGGGGACTGAAGCTTTCTTT
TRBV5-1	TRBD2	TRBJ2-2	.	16	CASSNPSGGNTGELFF	TGCGCCAGCAGCAACCCTAGCGGGGGGAACACCGGGGAGCTGTTTTTT
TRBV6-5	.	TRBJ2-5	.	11	CASSSKETQYF	TGTGCCAGCAGTTCAAAAGAGACCCAGTACTTC
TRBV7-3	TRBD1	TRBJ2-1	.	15	CASSPSRGNYNEQFF	TGTGCCAGCAGCCCTTCCAGGGGGAACTACAATGAGCAGTTCTTC
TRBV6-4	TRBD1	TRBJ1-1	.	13	CASSRQGTTEAFF	TGTGCCAGCAGTAGACAGGGCACCACTGAAGCTTTCTTT
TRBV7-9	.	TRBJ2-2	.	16	CASSSPRAGPDGELFF	TGTGCCAGCAGCTCCCCTCGGGCAGGGCCCGACGGGGAGCTGTTTTTT
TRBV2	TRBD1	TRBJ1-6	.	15	CASWRQGYYNSPLHF	TGTGCCAGCTGGAGACAGGGGTACTATAATTCACCCCTCCACTTT
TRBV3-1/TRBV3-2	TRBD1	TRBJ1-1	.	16	CASSQDYYFRGAEAFF	TGTGCCAGCAGCCAAGATTATTATTTCAGGGGGGCTGAAGCTTTCTTT
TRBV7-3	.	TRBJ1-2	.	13	CASSRTGFYGYTF	TGTGCCAGCAGCCGAACGGGATTCTATGGCTACACCTTC
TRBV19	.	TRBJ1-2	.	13	CASSEGANYGYTF	TGTGCCAGTAGCGAAGGGGCAAACTATGGCTACACCTTC
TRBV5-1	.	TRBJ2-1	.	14	CASRPAGRYNEQFF	TGCGCCAGCAGACCGGCAGGCAGGTACAATGAGCAGTTCTTC
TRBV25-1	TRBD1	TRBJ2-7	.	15	CASRDGQVGSYEQYF	TGTGCCAGCAGGGACGGACAGGTTGGATCCTACGAGCAGTACTTC
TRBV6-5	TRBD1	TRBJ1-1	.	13	CASSYPGQGEAFF	TGTGCCAGCAGTTACCCCGGACAGGGAGAGGCTTTCTTT
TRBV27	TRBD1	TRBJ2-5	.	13	CASSMGQAQTQYF	TGTGCCAGCAGTATGGGACAGGCTCAGACCCAGTACTTC
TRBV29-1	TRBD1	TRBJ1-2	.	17	CSVSGGVAPAGDYGYTF	TGCAGCGTCTCAGGGGGTGTAGCACCAGCCGGGGACTATGGCTACACCTTC